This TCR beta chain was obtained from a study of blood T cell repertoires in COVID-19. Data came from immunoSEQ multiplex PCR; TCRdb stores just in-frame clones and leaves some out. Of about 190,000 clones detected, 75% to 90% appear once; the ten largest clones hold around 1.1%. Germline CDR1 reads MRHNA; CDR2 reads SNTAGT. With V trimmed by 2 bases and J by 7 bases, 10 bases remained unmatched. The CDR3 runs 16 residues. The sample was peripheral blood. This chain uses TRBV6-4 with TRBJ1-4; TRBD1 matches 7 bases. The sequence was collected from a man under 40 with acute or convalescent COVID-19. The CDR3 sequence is CASSDTPSRGTEKLFF. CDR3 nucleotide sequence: TGTGCCAGCAGTGACACACCCTCCAGGGGGACTGAAAAACTGTTTTTT.